What follows are 12 T cell receptor beta chains derived from one specimen sequenced in a study of cytomegalovirus exposure and HLA in healthy donors. The study ran its PCR with 60 Vbeta and 13 Jbeta primers. The table came from immunoSEQ multiplex PCR; TCRdb's copy has only in-frame clones and leaves some out. The table has around 150,000 clones, roughly three fifths seen once. What was sequenced was PBMCs. The receptors stem from a woman aged 55-69 years in good health and CMV-seronegative.

The rearrangement uses TRBV5-1 and TRBJ1-1; D not certain. V lost 6 bases and J lost 1, with 13 bases in between. This CDR3 spans 14 amino acids. CDR1 SGHRS and CDR2 YFSETQ come from the germline V gene. The CDR3 sequence: CASTSGIGNTEAFF. The CDR3 coding sequence is TGCGCCAGCACCTCCGGGATCGGGAACACTGAAGCTTTCTTT.

In its sample, this clone was seen a few times. The gene calls are TRBV7-8 and TRBJ2-7, with 7 bases that match TRBD1. The length of the CDR3 is 16 residues. In germline, CDR1 is SGHVS, CDR2 FQNEAQ. V trimming: 2 bases; J trimming: 6 bases; junction bases outside the gene matches: 13. CDR3 in DNA: TGTGCCAGCAGCTTAATGGTTGGGACAGACATGCCCGAGCAGTACTTC. It translates to CASSLMVGTDMPEQYF.

This clone was counted between two and nine times. V usage is TRBV27 and J usage is TRBJ1-5; TRBD1 matches 8 bases. CDR1 and CDR2 from the germline V gene are MNHEY and SMNVEV (reference sequence). V trimming: 5 bases; J trimming: 3 bases; junction bases outside the gene matches: 3. The CDR3 contains 14 residues. The chain's CDR3 is CASSDRGYNQPQHF. The CDR3 nucleotides are TGTGCCAGCAGTGACAGGGGATACAATCAGCCCCAGCATTTT.

This clone was counted a few times. The chain combines TRBV11-3 with TRBJ1-2; 7 bases are shared with TRBD1. Germline V CDR1 and CDR2: SGHNT, YENEEA. Trimming took 6 bases from V and 3 from J; bases not matched to a gene: 10. This CDR3 comprises 15 residues. CDR3 in DNA: TGTGCCAGCAGTTACTCCAGGGGGTTGTACTATGGCTACACCTTC. Protein sequence: CASSYSRGLYYGYTF.

The chain employs TRBV5-1 and TRBJ2-3; D call uncertain. The CDR3 is 13 residues long. CDR1 is SGHRS, CDR2 YFSETQ, per germline. Trimming left V 0 bases short and J 2 bases short, with 4 bases between. CDR3 sequence reads: CASSLGATDTQYF. CDR3 sequence (DNA): TGCGCCAGCAGCTTGGGGGCCACAGATACGCAGTATTTT.

This sequence joins TRBV4-3 and TRBJ2-5, with 14 bases identical to TRBD2. Matching the DNA end better, TRBJ2-7 makes the J call doubtful. CDR3 length equals 16 residues. Germline CDR1 is LGHNA and CDR2 is YSLEER. As DNA, the CDR3 is TGCGCCAGCAGCCACAGACTAGCGGGGGGGCTCTACGAGCAGTACTTC. It translates to CASSHRLAGGLYEQYF.

V usage is TRBV2 and J usage is TRBJ2-7; 8 nucleotides line up with TRBD2. The germline V gene has CDR1 SNHLY and CDR2 FYNNEI. V shed 7 bases, J shed 2 bases, and the junction held 7 bases outside the gene matches. The length of the CDR3 is 14 residues. This CDR3 is CASNRASGPYEQYF. In nucleotides, the CDR3 is TGTGCCAGCAACCGAGCTAGCGGGCCCTACGAGCAGTACTTC.

Worth noting for this clone: Relative to the germline gene, one junction end is altered; a read error may explain this. The chain recombines TRBV5-1 with TRBJ2-7, with TRBD1 identical over 8 bases. There are 12 residues in the CDR3. Germline CDR1 is SGHRS and CDR2 is YFSETQ. CDR3: CASSLAGQGPNF. The CDR3 region has the DNA TGCGCCAGCAGCTTGGCCGGACAGGGCCCGAACTTC.

V and J are TRBV18 and TRBJ2-1; 9 bases match TRBD1. Germline V gene lookup returns CDR1 KGHSH and CDR2 LQKENI. CDR3 size: 15 residues. Losses at the gene ends were 6 bases for V and 6 bases for J; bases not matched to a gene: 9. CDR3 loop: CASSLLKDRGNEQFF. Here the CDR3 DNA reads TGTGCCAGCTCTCTACTAAAGGACAGGGGCAATGAGCAGTTCTTC.

The sample holds a few counts of this clone. V and J are TRBV27 and TRBJ1-2; TRBD1 agrees at 7 bases. J lost 3 bases, V lost 5 bases, and 9 bases had no gene match. The CDR3 runs 15 residues. Germline assignment: CDR1 MNHEY and CDR2 SMNVEV (reference sequence). The CDR3 spells CASSPTGRLDYGYTF. CDR3 DNA sequence: TGTGCCAGCAGTCCGACAGGGAGGTTAGACTATGGCTACACCTTC.

This clone has a handful of counts. The chain links TRBV4-3 to TRBJ2-3, with 11 bases lining up with TRBD2. Losses at the gene ends were 3 bases for V and 1 base for J; bases not matched to a gene: 0. The CDR3 length is 15 residues. Germline assignment: CDR1 LGHNA and CDR2 YSLEER. The chain's CDR3 is CASSQGLAGTDTQYF. CDR3 in DNA: TGCGCCAGCAGCCAGGGACTAGCGGGCACAGATACGCAGTATTTT.

The rearrangement joins TRBV28 to TRBJ2-7, with 7 bases fitting TRBD2. Germline values: CDR1 MDHEN, CDR2 SYDVKM. The CDR3 totals 13 residues. V was clipped by 6 bases and J by 0 bases; unmatched bases: 2. This CDR3 is CASRGGYSYEQYF. For the CDR3, the DNA is TGTGCCAGCAGGGGGGGGTACTCCTACGAGCAGTACTTC.